The clone carrying this T cell receptor beta chain was seen repeatedly, ten times or more. The data were taken from a study of T cell repertoires in cytomegalovirus infection. Study-wide background: Public TCR beta signatures provided an indication of both CMV infection and a matching HLA type.

From the reads, TCRdb called clonotypes with MiXCR, one entry per CDR3 protein. This sample has under 250,000 distinct CDR3 sequences, with 6% to 8% found just once. Input material: PBMCs. This TCR came from a human donor in good health (CMV status not recorded). Some clones in this sample may be carry-over from other donors' samples.

CDR3 region: CASSWAKNTEAFF. In DNA, the CDR3 is TGTGCCAGCAGCTGGGCAAAGAACACTGAAGCTTTCTTT. The chain has TRBV7-2 and TRBJ1-1; D is ambiguous. The V gene's germline CDR1 is SGHTA and CDR2 FQGNSA. Deletions cut 4 bases from V and 1 base from J, with 7 bases between. The CDR3 totals 13 residues.